This T cell receptor (beta chain) was profiled in a study of cytomegalovirus exposure and HLA in healthy donors. Study overall: The study's early data release held roughly 90 million unique TCRs from HLA-typed donors.

Of note for this clone: Its antigen is unknown.

60 Vbeta and 13 Jbeta primers were used in PCR. Assay used: immunoSEQ multiplex PCR; TCRdb lists only in-frame clones, some missing. The data contain over 150,000 clones, about three quarters of them singletons. Study findings and constraints: HLA allele associations emerged for 15,000 to 20,000 TCR beta sequences in a later analysis, at 0.05 false discovery rate.

The CDR3 length is 17 residues. V was clipped by 0 bases and J by 1 base, with 15 bases between them. V gene TRBV5-3 combines with J gene TRBJ2-3, with D perhaps matching TRBD2 (6 bases). TRBV5-3 is sorted into the ORF group, with uncertain function. The sequence came from a man aged 18 to 29 in good health and CMV-seronegative. The sequencing sample was made of PBMCs. CDR3 protein: CARSLEEGRSCTDTQYF. DNA for the CDR3: TGTGCCAGAAGCTTGGAGGAGGGGAGGTCCTGCACAGATACGCAGTATTTT.